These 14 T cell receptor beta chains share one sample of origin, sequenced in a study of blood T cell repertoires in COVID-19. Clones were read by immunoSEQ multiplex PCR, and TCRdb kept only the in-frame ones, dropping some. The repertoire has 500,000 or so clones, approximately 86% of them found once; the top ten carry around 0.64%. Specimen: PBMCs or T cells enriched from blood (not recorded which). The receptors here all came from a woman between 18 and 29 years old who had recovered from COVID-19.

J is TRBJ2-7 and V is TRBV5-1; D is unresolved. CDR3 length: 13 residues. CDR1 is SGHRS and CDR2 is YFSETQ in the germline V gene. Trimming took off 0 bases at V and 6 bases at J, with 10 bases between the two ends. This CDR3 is CASSLVTGREQYF. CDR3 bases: TGCGCCAGCAGCTTGGTTACGGGTCGCGAGCAGTACTTC.

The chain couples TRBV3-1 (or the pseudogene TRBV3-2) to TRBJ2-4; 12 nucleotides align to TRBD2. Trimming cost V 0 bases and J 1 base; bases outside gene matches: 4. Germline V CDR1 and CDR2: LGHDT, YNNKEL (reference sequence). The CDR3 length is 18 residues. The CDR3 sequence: CASSQDPLAGGAKNIQYF. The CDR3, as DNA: TGTGCCAGCAGCCAAGATCCCCTAGCGGGGGGGGCCAAAAACATTCAGTACTTC.

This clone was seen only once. The CDR3, as DNA: TGCGCCAGCAGCTTGGAGGGGACAGGGAGCTTCTCTAACTATGGCTACACCTTC. This encodes CASSLEGTGSFSNYGYTF. The J gene is TRBJ1-2, the V gene TRBV5-1; 9 nucleotides line up with TRBD1. CDR1 SGHRS and CDR2 YFSETQ come from the germline V gene. This CDR3 has 18 amino acids. Unmatched junction bases numbered 9, after V lost 0 bases and J lost 0 bases.

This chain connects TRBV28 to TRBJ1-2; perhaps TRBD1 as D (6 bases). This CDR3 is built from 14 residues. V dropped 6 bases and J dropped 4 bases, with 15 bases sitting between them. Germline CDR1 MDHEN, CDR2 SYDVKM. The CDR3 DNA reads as TGTGCCAGCAGCCTCTCCGGACAGAGCTATGGCTACACCTTC. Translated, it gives CASSLSGQSYGYTF.

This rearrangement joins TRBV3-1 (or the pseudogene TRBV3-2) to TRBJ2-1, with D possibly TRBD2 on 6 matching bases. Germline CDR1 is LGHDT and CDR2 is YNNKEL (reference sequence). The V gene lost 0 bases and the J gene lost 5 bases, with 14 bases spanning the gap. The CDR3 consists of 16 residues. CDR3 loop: CASSQDSGLRDNEQFF. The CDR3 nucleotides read TGTGCCAGCAGCCAAGATTCCGGACTAAGGGACAATGAGCAGTTCTTC.

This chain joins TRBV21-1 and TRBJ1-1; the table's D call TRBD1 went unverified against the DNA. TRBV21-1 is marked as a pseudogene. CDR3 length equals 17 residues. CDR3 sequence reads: CASSSRIWTGVGTEAFF. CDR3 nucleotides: TGTGCCAGCAGCTCCCGAATCTGGACAGGGGTAGGAACTGAAGCTTTCTTT.

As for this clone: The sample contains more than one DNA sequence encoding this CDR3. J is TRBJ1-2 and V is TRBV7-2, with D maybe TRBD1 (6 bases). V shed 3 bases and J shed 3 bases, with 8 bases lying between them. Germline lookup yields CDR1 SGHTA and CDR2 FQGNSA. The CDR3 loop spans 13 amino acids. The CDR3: CASSFSGDYGYTF. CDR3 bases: TGTGCCAGCAGCTTCTCAGGGGACTATGGCTACACCTTC.

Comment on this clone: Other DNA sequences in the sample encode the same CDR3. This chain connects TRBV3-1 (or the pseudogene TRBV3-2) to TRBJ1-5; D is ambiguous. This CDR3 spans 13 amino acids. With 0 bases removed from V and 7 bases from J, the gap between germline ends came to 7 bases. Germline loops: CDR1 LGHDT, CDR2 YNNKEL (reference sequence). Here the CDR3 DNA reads TGTGCCAGCAGCCAAGATCGGGTCCAGCCCCAGCATTTT. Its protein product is CASSQDRVQPQHF.

The CDR3 region is CASHFGSGGAIDTQYF. The DNA for the CDR3 is TGTGCCAGCCACTTCGGTAGCGGGGGGGCCATAGATACGCAGTATTTT. The V gene is TRBV28, the J gene TRBJ2-3; 11 positions agree with TRBD2. The V and J ends lost 8 bases and 5 bases, in that order; junction bases with no gene match: 12. The germline gives CDR1 MDHEN, CDR2 SYDVKM. This CDR3 region has 16 residues.

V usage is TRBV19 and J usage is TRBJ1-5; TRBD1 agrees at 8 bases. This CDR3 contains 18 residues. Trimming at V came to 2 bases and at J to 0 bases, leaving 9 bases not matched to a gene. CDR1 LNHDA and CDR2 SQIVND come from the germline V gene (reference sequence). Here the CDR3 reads CASSIKGDRFYSNQPQHF. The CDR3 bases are TGTGCCAGTAGTATAAAAGGGGACAGGTTCTATAGCAATCAGCCCCAGCATTTT.

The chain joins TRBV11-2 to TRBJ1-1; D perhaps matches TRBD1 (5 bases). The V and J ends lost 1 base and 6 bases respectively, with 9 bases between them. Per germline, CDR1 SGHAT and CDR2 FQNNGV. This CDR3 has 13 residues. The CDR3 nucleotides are TGTGCCAGCAGCTTAGTCTGGGGGGCTGAAGCTTTCTTT. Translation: CASSLVWGAEAFF. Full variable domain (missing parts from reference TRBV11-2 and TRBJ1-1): EAGVAQSPRYKIIEKRQSVAFWCNPISGHATLYWYQQILGQGPKLLIQFQNNGVVDDSQLPKDRFSAERLKGVDSTLKIQPAKLEDSAVYLCASSLVWGAEAFFGQGTRLTVV.

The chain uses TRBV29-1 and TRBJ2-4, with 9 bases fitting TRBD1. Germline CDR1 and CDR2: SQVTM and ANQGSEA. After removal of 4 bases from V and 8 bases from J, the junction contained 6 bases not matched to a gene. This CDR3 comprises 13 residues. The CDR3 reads CSVVTGGGYIQYF. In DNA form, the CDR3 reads TGCAGCGTTGTGACAGGGGGTGGGTACATTCAGTACTTC.

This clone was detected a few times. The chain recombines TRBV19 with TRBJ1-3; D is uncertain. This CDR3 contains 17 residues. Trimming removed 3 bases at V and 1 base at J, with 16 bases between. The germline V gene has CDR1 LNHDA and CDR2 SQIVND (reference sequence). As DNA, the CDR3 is TGTGCCAGTAGTATCTTCACAACCCGATTTTCTGGAAACACCATATATTTT. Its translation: CASSIFTTRFSGNTIYF.

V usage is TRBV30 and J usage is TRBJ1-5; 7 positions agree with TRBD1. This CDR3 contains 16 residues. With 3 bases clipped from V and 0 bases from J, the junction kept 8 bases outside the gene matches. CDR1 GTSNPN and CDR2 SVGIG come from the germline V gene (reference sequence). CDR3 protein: CAWREGTATSNQPQHF. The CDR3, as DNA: TGTGCCTGGAGGGAAGGGACAGCGACTAGCAATCAGCCCCAGCATTTT.